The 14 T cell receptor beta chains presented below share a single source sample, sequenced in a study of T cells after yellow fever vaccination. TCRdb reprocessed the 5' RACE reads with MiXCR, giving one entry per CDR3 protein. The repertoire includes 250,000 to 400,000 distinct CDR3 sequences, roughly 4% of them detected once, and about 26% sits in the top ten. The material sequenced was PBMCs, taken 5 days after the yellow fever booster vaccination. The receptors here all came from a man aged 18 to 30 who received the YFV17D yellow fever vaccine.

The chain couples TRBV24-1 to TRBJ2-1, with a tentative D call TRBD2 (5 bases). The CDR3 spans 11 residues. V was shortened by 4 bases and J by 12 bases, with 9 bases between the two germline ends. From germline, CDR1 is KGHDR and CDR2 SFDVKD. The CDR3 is CATSDGVGQFF. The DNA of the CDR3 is TGTGCCACCAGTGACGGGGTCGGGCAGTTCTTC.

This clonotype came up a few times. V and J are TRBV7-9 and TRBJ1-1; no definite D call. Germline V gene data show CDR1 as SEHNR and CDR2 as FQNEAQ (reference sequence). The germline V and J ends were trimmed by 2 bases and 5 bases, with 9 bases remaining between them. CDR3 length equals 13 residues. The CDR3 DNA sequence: TGTGCCAGCAGCTTATTCCCTCCGACTGAAGCTTTCTTT. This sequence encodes CASSLFPPTEAFF.

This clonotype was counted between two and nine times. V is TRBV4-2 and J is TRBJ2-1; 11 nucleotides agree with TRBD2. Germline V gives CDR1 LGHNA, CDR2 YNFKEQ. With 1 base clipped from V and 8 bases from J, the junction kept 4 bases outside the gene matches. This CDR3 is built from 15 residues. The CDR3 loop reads CASSQASGGWDEQFF. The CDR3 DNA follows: TGTGCCAGCAGCCAAGCTAGCGGGGGGTGGGATGAGCAGTTCTTC.

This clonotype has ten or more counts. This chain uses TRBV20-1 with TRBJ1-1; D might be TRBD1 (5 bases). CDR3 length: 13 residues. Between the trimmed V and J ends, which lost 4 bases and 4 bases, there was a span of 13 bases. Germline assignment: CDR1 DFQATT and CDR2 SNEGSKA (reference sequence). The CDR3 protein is CSATNTGPTEAFF. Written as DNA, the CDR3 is TGCAGTGCTACCAACACGGGGCCCACTGAAGCTTTCTTT.

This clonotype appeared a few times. CDR3 region: CASSLDDMNTEAFF. The DNA of the CDR3 is TGTGCCAGCAGTTTGGACGACATGAACACTGAAGCTTTCTTT. The genes are TRBV12-3 or TRBV12-4 and TRBJ1-1; no clear D. Trimming shortened V by 3 bases and J by 0 bases, and 8 bases separated the two germline ends. The CDR3 extends over 14 amino acids.

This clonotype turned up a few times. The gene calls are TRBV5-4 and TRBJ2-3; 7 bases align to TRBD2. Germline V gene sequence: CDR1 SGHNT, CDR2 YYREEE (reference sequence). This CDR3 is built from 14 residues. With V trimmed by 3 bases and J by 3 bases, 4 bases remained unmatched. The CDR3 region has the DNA TGTGCCAGCAGCTCTGGGGGGGTTACAGATACGCAGTATTTT. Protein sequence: CASSSGGVTDTQYF.

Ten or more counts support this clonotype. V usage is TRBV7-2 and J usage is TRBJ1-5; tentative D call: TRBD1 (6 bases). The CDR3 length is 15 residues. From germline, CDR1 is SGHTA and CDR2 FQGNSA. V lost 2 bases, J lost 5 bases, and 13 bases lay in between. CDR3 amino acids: CASSLRAGVDQPQHF. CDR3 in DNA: TGTGCCAGCAGCTTACGGGCAGGGGTTGATCAGCCCCAGCATTTT.

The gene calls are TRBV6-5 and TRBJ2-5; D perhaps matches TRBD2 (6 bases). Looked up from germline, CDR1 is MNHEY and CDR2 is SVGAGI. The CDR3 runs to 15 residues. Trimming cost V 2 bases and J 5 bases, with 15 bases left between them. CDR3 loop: CASSYTAGLGETQYF. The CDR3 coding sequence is TGTGCCAGCAGTTACACGGCGGGGTTGGGTGAGACCCAGTACTTC.

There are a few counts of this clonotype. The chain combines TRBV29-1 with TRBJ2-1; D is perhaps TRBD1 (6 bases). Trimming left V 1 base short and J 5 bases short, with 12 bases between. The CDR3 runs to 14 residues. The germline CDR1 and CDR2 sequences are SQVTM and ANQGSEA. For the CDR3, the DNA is TGCAGCGTTGAAGCGTCGGACAGTAACAATGAGCAGTTCTTC. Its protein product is CSVEASDSNNEQFF.

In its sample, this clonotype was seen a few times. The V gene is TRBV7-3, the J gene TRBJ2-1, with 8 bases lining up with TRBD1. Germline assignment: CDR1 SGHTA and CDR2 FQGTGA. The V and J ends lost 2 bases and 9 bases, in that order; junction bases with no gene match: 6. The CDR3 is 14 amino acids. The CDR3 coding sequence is TGTGCCAGCAGCTTAGGGACAGGAAATCCTGAGCAGTTCTTC. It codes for CASSLGTGNPEQFF.

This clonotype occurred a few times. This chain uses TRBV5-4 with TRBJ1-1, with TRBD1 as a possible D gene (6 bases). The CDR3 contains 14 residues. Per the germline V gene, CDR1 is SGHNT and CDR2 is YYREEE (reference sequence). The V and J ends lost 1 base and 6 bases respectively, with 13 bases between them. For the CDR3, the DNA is TGTGCCAGCAGCTTGACAGGGCCCGAGGCTGAAGCTTTCTTT. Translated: CASSLTGPEAEAFF.

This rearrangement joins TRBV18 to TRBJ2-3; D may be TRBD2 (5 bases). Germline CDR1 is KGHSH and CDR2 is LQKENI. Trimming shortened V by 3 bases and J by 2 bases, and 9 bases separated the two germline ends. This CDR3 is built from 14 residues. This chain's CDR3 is CASSPLTNTDTQYF. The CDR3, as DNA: TGTGCCAGCTCACCGTTGACTAACACAGATACGCAGTATTTT.

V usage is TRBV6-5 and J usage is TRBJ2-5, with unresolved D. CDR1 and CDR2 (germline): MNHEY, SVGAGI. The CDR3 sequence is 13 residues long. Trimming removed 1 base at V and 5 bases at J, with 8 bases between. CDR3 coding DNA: TGTGCCAGCAGTTACTTCCCCGGGGAGACCCAGTACTTC. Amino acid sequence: CASSYFPGETQYF.

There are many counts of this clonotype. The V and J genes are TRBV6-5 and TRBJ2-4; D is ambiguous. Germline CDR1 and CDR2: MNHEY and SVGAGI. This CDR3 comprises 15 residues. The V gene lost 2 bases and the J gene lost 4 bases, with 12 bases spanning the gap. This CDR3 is CASSYGVGSKNIQYF. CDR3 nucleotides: TGTGCCAGCAGTTACGGCGTGGGCAGTAAAAACATTCAGTACTTC.